This record looks at one T cell receptor beta chain sequence and its context. The sample is drawn from a study of control samples from healthy donors and cancer patients. Repertoires were generated with immunoSEQ multiplex PCR, while TCRdb's copy carries only in-frame clones and drops some. The profile shows 80,000 or so clones, 94% of them singletons. Sequenced: blood. The sequence was collected from a woman in her thirties or forties in good health.

CDR3 protein: CASSARGDINQPQHF. The CDR3 DNA sequence: TGTGCCAGCAGCGCGAGGGGGGACATTAATCAGCCCCAGCATTTT. This chain connects TRBV9 to TRBJ1-5, with D possibly TRBD1 on 6 matching bases. The germline V and J ends were trimmed by 3 bases and 4 bases, with 14 bases remaining between them. The CDR3 is made up of 15 amino acids. Germline V CDR1 and CDR2: SGDLS, YYNGEE.